The clone carrying this TCR beta chain was observed at least ten times. The sample originates from a study of human T cells and chemical hapten exposure. The CDR3 runs 14 residues. V lost 2 bases and J lost 1, with 8 bases in between. TCRdb ran MiXCR on the RACE reads and lists one entry per CDR3 protein. The sample holds about 82,000 distinct CDR3 sequences, approximately 13% seen once. Time point given: patch test 3, about 24 weeks after DPC sensitization. Treatment: therapeutic diphenylcyclopropenone sensitization with weekly scalp DPC. The rearrangement links TRBV12-3 or TRBV12-4 to TRBJ1-1; D unclear. This sequence was found in a woman aged 45 to 65 with alopecia areata. Some clones in this sample may be carry-over from other donors' samples. The specimen comprised whole blood, sampled in connection with sensitization to the hapten diphenylcyclopropenone (DPC). The chain's CDR3 is CASSLSVRNTEAFF. Here the CDR3 DNA reads TGTGCCAGCAGTTTATCAGTTAGGAACACTGAAGCTTTCTTT.